One sample yielded the 7 T cell receptor beta chains listed below, sequenced in a study of blood T cell repertoires in COVID-19. The assay was immunoSEQ multiplex PCR, and TCRdb's table has in-frame clones only and misses some. The sample carries 100,000 to 120,000 clones, roughly 80% recorded once. The material sequenced was peripheral blood. The source of these receptors is a man over 45 with acute or convalescent COVID-19.

This clone has just one count. The chain has TRBV7-6 and TRBJ2-3; weak D call: TRBD1 (7 bases). The CDR3 consists of 15 residues. Trimming cost V 10 bases and J 3 bases, with 20 bases left between them. The germline gives CDR1 SGHVS, CDR2 FNYEAQ. CDR3 loop: CATAPGGPGTDTQYF. As DNA, the CDR3 is TGTGCCACAGCCCCAGGGGGGCCGGGGACAGATACGCAGTATTTT. Based on the CDR3 plus reference TRBV7-6 and TRBJ2-3, the full variable domain is GAGVSQSPRYKVTKRGQDVALRCDPISGHVSLYWYRQALGQGPEFLTYFNYEAQQDKSGLPNDRFSAERPEGSISTLTIQRTEQRDSAMYRCATAPGGPGTDTQYFGPGTRLTVL.

The chain has TRBV5-1 and TRBJ1-5, with D tentatively TRBD1 (5 bases). The CDR3 runs to 16 residues. Trimming took off 4 bases at V and 1 base at J, with 15 bases between the two ends. Germline CDR1 and CDR2: SGHRS and YFSETQ. This chain's CDR3 is CASSPGEGGSNQPQHF. CDR3 DNA sequence: TGCGCCAGCAGCCCGGGGGAGGGAGGAAGCAATCAGCCCCAGCATTTT.

In its sample, this clone was seen a few times. The sample has other DNA sequences that encode this CDR3 too. The chain couples TRBV19 to TRBJ1-3; no clear D gene. The length of the CDR3 is 14 residues. CDR1 LNHDA and CDR2 SQIVND come from the germline V gene (reference sequence). Trimming left V 6 bases short and J 0 bases short, with 9 bases between. The CDR3 loop is CASREGSSGNTIYF. For the CDR3, the DNA is TGTGCCAGTAGAGAGGGATCCTCTGGAAACACCATATATTTT.

This rearrangement joins TRBV6-5 to TRBJ2-7, with unresolved D. There are 13 residues in the CDR3. Germline lookup yields CDR1 MNHEY and CDR2 SVGAGI. V shed 2 bases and J shed 0 bases, with 5 bases lying between them. CDR3 sequence reads: CASSYRSSYEQYF. The CDR3, as DNA: TGTGCCAGCAGTTACCGTTCCTCCTACGAGCAGTACTTC.

The genes are TRBV4-1 and TRBJ1-1; no clear D. Deletions cut 5 bases from V and 3 bases from J, with 10 bases between. The V gene's germline CDR1 is MGHRA and CDR2 YSYEKL. The CDR3 has 13 amino acids. The CDR3 reads CASSRRVDTEAFF. As DNA, the CDR3 is TGCGCCAGCAGCAGGAGGGTTGACACTGAAGCTTTCTTT.

The J gene is TRBJ1-5, the V gene TRBV28; D gene uncertain. V lost 3 bases, J lost 2 bases, and 11 bases lay in between. Per the germline V gene, CDR1 is MDHEN and CDR2 is SYDVKM. The length of the CDR3 is 15 residues. The CDR3 sequence: CASSFFGEGNQPQHF. The CDR3 region has the DNA TGTGCCAGCAGTTTCTTTGGGGAGGGCAATCAGCCCCAGCATTTT.

By share, this clone ranks as medium-sized. The gene calls are TRBV28 and TRBJ1-1; a possible D gene is TRBD1 (6 bases). CDR3 length equals 15 residues. CDR1 and CDR2 from the germline V gene are MDHEN and SYDVKM. V dropped 4 bases and J dropped 4 bases, with 16 bases sitting between them. The CDR3 loop is CASSSPRGGSTEAFF. The CDR3 coding sequence is TGTGCCAGCAGTTCTCCCAGGGGTGGAAGCACTGAAGCTTTCTTT.